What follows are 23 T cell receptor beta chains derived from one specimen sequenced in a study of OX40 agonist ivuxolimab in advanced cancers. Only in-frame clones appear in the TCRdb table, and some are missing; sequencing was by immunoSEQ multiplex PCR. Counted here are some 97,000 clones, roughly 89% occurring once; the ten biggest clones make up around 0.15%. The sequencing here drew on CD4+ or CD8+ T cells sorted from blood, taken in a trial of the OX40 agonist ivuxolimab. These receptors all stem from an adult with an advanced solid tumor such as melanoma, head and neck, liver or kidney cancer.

In nucleotides, the CDR3 is TGTGCCAGCAGCTTATACGATCTAGCGGGAGGACGGAACACCGGGGAGCTGTTTTTT. Protein product: CASSLYDLAGGRNTGELFF. The chain is built from TRBV21-1 and TRBJ2-2; the table's D call, TRBD2, was not checked against the DNA. TRBV21-1 is described as a pseudogene. The CDR3 is 19 residues long.

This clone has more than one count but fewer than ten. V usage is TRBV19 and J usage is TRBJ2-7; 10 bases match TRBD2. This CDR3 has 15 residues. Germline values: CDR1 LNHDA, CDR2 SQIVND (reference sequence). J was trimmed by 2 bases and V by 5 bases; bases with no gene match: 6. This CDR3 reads CASSPIAGGTYEQYF. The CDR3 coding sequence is TGTGCCAGTAGTCCGATAGCGGGAGGAACCTACGAGCAGTACTTC.

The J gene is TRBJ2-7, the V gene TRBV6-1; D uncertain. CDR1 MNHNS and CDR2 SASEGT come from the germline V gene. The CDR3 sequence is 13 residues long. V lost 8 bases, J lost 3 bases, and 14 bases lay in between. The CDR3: CASQGQAHYEQYF. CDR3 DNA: TGTGCCAGCCAAGGGCAGGCCCACTACGAGCAGTACTTC.

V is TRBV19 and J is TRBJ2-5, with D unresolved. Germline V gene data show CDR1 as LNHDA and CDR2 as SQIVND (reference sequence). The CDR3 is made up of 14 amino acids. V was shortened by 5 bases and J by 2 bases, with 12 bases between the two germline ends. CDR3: CASSRSVGQETQYF. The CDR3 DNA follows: TGTGCCAGTAGTCGTTCCGTTGGGCAAGAGACCCAGTACTTC.

The CDR3 spells CASSATGENRGEQYF. In DNA, the CDR3 is TGTGCCAGCAGTGCTACTGGGGAAAACAGGGGCGAGCAGTACTTC. The chain carries TRBV6-5 and TRBJ2-5; 7 bases align to TRBD1. The J call may not be correct, given that the DNA end is closer to TRBJ2-7. The CDR3 is 15 amino acids. The germline V gene has CDR1 MNHEY and CDR2 SVGAGI.

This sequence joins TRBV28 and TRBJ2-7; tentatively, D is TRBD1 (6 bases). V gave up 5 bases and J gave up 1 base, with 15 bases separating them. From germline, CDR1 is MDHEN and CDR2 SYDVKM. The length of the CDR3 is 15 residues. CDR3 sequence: CASSTTGDRSYEQYF. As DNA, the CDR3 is TGTGCCAGCAGTACGACAGGCGACAGGTCCTACGAGCAGTACTTC.

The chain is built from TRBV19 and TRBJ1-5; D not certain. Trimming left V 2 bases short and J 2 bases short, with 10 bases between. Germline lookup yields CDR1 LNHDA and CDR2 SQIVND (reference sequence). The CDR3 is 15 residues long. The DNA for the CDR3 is TGTGCCAGTAGTATAAACTGGGGAGGCAATCAGCCCCAGCATTTT. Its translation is CASSINWGGNQPQHF.

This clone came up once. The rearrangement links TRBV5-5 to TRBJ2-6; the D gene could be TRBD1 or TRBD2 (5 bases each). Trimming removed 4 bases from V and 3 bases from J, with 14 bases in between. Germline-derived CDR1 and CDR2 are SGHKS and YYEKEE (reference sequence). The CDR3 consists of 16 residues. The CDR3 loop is CASSPRWGIGANVLTF. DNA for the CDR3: TGTGCCAGCAGCCCCCGGTGGGGGATTGGGGCCAACGTCCTGACTTTC.

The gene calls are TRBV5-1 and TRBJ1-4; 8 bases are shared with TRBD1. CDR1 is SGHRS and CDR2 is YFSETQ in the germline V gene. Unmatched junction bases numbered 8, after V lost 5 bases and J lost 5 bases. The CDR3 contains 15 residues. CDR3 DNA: TGCGCCAGCAGATTCGGTGGACAGGGAAATGAAAAACTGTTTTTT. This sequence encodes CASRFGGQGNEKLFF. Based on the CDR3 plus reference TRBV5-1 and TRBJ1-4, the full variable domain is KAGVTQTPRYLIKTRGQQVTLSCSPISGHRSVSWYQQTPGQGLQFLFEYFSETQRNKGNFPGRFSGRQFSNSRSEMNVSTLELGDSALYLCASRFGGQGNEKLFFGSGTQLSVL.

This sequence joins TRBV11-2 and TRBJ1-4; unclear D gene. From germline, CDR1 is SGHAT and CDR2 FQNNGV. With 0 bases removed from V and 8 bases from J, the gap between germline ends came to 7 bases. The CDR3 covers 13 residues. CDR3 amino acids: CASSLDRREKLFF. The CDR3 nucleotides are TGTGCCAGCAGCTTAGATCGTAGGGAAAAACTGTTTTTT.

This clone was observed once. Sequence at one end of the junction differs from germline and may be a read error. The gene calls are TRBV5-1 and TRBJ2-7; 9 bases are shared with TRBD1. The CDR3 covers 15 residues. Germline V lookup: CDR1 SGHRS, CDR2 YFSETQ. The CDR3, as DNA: TGCGCCAGCAGCTCAAGGACAGGGGAAAGCTACGAGCAGTGCTTC. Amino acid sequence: CASSSRTGESYEQCF.

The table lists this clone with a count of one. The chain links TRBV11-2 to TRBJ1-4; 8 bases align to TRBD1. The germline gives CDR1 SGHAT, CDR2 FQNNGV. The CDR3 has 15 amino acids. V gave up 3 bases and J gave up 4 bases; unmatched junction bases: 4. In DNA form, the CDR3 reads TGTGCCAGCAGCTTGCAGGGGGCTGGTAATGAAAAACTGTTTTTT. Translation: CASSLQGAGNEKLFF.

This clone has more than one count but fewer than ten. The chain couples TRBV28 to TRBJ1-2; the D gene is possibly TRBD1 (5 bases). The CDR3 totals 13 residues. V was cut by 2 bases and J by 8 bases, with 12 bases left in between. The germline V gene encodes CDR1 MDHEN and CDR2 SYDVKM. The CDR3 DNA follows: TGTGCCAGCAGTTTAGGAGGGACTCGCGGCTACACCTTC. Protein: CASSLGGTRGYTF.

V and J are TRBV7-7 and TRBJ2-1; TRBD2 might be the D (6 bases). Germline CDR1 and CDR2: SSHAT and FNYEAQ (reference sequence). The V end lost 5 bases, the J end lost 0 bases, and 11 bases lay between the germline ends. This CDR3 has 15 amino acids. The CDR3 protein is CASSTTRSSYNEQFF. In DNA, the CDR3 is TGTGCCAGCAGCACGACTAGGAGCTCCTACAATGAGCAGTTCTTC.

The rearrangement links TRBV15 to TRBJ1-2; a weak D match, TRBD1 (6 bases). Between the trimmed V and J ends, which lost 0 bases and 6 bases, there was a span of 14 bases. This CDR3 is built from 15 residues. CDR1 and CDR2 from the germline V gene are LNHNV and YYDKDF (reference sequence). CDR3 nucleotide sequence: TGTGCCACCAGCAGAGATCTTACAGGGAATAATGGCTACACCTTC. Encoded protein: CATSRDLTGNNGYTF.

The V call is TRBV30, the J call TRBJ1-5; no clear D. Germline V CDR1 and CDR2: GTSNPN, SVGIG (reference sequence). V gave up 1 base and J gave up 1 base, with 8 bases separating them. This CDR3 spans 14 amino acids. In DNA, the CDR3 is TGTGCCTGGAGTGAGCTAAACAGCAATCAGCCCCAGCATTTT. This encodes CAWSELNSNQPQHF.

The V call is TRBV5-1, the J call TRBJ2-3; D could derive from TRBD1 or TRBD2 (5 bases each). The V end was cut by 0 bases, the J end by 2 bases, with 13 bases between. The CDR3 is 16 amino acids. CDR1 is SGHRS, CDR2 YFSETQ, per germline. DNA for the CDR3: TGCGCCAGCAGCTTGGGACAGACCGGGGCCACAGATACGCAGTATTTT. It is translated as CASSLGQTGATDTQYF.

Here the CDR3 DNA reads TGCGCCAGCAGCCCGTGGCAGGGGAGAGAGACCCAGTACTTC. Translating gives CASSPWQGRETQYF. This rearrangement joins TRBV5-1 to TRBJ2-5; perhaps TRBD1 as D (6 bases). Trimming cost V 4 bases and J 4 bases, with 14 bases left between them. In germline, CDR1 is SGHRS, CDR2 YFSETQ. CDR3 length: 14 amino acids. Based on the CDR3 plus reference TRBV5-1 and TRBJ2-5, the full variable domain is KAGVTQTPRYLIKTRGQQVTLSCSPISGHRSVSWYQQTPGQGLQFLFEYFSETQRNKGNFPGRFSGRQFSNSRSEMNVSTLELGDSALYLCASSPWQGRETQYFGPGTRLLVL.

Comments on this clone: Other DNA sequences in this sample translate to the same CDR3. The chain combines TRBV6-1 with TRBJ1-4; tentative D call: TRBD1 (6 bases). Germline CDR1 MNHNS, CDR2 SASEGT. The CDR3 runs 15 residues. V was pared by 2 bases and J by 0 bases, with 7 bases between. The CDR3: CASSEPGATNEKLFF. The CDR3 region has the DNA TGTGCCAGCAGTGAACCAGGGGCAACTAATGAAAAACTGTTTTTT.

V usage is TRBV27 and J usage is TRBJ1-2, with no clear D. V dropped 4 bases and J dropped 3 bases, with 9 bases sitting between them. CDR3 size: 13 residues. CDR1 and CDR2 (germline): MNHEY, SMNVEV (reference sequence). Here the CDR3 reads CASSSEAYYGYTF. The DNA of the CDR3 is TGTGCCAGCAGTTCAGAAGCCTACTATGGCTACACCTTC.

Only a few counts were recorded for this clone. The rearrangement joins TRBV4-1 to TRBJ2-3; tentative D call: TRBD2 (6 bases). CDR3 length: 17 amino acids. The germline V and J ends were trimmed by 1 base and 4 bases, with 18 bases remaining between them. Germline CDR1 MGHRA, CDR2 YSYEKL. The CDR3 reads CASSQAPGERKSDTQYF. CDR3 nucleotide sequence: TGCGCCAGCAGCCAAGCCCCGGGGGAGCGGAAGTCAGATACGCAGTATTTT.

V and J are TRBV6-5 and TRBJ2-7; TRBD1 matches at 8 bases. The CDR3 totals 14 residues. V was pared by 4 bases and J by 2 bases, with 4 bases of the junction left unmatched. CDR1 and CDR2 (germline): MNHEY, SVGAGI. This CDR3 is CASSSDRAPYEQYF. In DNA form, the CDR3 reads TGTGCCAGCAGTTCGGACAGGGCTCCCTACGAGCAGTACTTC.

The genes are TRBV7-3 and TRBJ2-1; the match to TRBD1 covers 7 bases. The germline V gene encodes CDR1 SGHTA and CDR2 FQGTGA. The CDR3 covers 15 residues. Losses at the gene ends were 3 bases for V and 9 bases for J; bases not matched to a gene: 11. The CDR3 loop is CASSFTGQVGGEQFF. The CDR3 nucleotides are TGTGCCAGCAGCTTTACCGGACAGGTAGGAGGTGAGCAGTTCTTC.